This TCR beta chain stems from a study of lymphopenia after photon versus proton radiotherapy. TCRdb keeps only in-frame clones here, not all; method: immunoSEQ multiplex PCR. The sample carries some 25,000 clones, 83% recorded once. The specimen comprised peripheral blood, sampled from a patient treated with photon-based radiotherapy. The clonotype was recovered from a woman between 50 and 59 years old with pancreatic cancer.

CDR3 region: CSATTSNKQYF. The CDR3 bases are TGCAGTGCCACGACTAGCAATAAGCAGTATTTT. This chain links TRBV20-1 with TRBJ2-3; 7 bases are shared with TRBD2. There are 11 residues in the CDR3. The junction had 8 bases not matched to a gene; V was cut back by 6 bases and J by 11 bases. CDR1 and CDR2 (germline): DFQATT, SNEGSKA (reference sequence).